Listed below are T cell receptor beta chains from one sample, sequenced in a study of metastatic and nonmetastatic thyroid tumors. Using MiXCR, TCRdb re-called clones from the PCR reads. The table has about 21,000 clones, 28% seen once. Sequences were obtained from tumor tissue. These receptors came from a male donor with papillary thyroid cancer or a benign thyroid nodule (not recorded which). Some clones in this sample may be carry-over from other donors' samples. Both conserved end residues are part of each CDR3. D genes are given only for firm matches. Clone size is shown for a subset of rows, as once, few, many or a class of expanded clone.

d_call	clone_size	v_call	j_call	cdr3_nt	cdr3_aa
-	-	TRBV10-3	TRBJ1-2	TGTGCCATCAGTGCTGGCAGGGGCTATGGCTACACCTTC	CAISAGRGYGYTF
-	once	TRBV13	TRBJ1-4	TGTGCCAGCAGCTCCGGGGGAGCCAAGGAAAAACTGTTTTTT	CASSSGGAKEKLFF
-	few	TRBV9	TRBJ1-2	TGTGCCAGCAGCGCCCGATATGGCTACACCTTC	CASSARYGYTF
-	-	TRBV28	TRBJ2-2	TGTGCCAGCAGTTTATTTGGGGGAAGCACCGGGGAGCTGTTTTTT	CASSLFGGSTGELFF
-	-	TRBV12-3/TRBV12-4	TRBJ1-5	TGTGCCAGCAGTTTAGGAGGGGGTCGTCAGCCCCAGCATTTT	CASSLGGGRQPQHF
TRBD2	-	TRBV13	TRBJ2-7	TGTGCCAGCAGCTCAAGTAGGGCTAGCGGGAGCACCCAGCACTACGAGCAGTACTTC	CASSSSRASGSTQHYEQYF
-	many	TRBV6-1	TRBJ1-5	TGTGCCAGCAGTGAAGCGGCAGACAATCAGCCCCAGCATTTT	CASSEAADNQPQHF
TRBD1	many	TRBV5-1	TRBJ1-4	TGCGCCAGCAAGGACAGGGGTGAAAAACTGTTTTTT	CASKDRGEKLFF
TRBD1	-	TRBV7-3	TRBJ1-4	TGTGCCAGCCGAGACGGACAGGGTCGGGAAAAACTGTTTTTT	CASRDGQGREKLFF
-	few	TRBV27	TRBJ2-2	TGTGCCAGCAGTTTATCGGAAGGGAGCGCGAACACCGGGGAGCTGTTTTTT	CASSLSEGSANTGELFF
TRBD1	-	TRBV28	TRBJ1-5	TGTGCCAGCAGTTCAGGGACAGGGGGGAACTCGGGCAATCAGCCCCAGCATTTT	CASSSGTGGNSGNQPQHF
-	-	TRBV28	TRBJ2-7	TGTGCCAGCAGTAGAGCTTCGGGCTACGAGCAGTACTTC	CASSRASGYEQYF
TRBD2	few	TRBV11-2	TRBJ2-3	TGTGCCAGCAGCTTCAATAGCGGGAGCACAGATACGCAGTATTTT	CASSFNSGSTDTQYF
-	-	TRBV3-1	TRBJ2-7	TGTGCCAGCATCCCGACAGAGAGCTCCTACGAGCAGTACTTC	CASIPTESSYEQYF
TRBD2	medium-sized	TRBV12-3/TRBV12-4	TRBJ2-7	TGTGCCAGCAGCCTTACAGCGGGAGGGGAAAGCGAGCAGTACTTC	CASSLTAGGESEQYF
-	few	TRBV6-5	TRBJ2-7	TGTGCCAGCAGTTCCGGGTTCTCCTACGAGCAGTACTTC	CASSSGFSYEQYF
TRBD2	medium-sized	TRBV6-2/TRBV6-3	TRBJ2-3	TGTGCCAGCAGTTCAGCTAGCGGGAGCACAGATACGCAGTATTTT	CASSSASGSTDTQYF
TRBD1	once	TRBV4-2	TRBJ1-1	TGTGCCAGCAGCCCGTCGGACAGGGAGAGCACTGAAGCTTTCTTT	CASSPSDRESTEAFF
-	few	TRBV20-1	TRBJ2-1	TGCAGTGCTAGAGATTTCAGGGAATCCTACAATGAGCAGTTCTTC	CSARDFRESYNEQFF
-	-	TRBV11-3	TRBJ2-1	TGTGCCAGCAGCTTAGACCACTACAATGGGCAGTTCTTC	CASSLDHYNGQFF
TRBD1	medium-sized	TRBV4-2	TRBJ2-7	TGTGCCAGCAGCCCCCGACAGGGCTACGAGCAGTACTTC	CASSPRQGYEQYF
TRBD1	-	TRBV20-1	TRBJ2-5	TGCAGTGATACGGACAGGGGTGAGACCCAGTACTTC	CSDTDRGETQYF
-	-	TRBV6-5	TRBJ2-5	TGTGCCAGCAGTTACTCGAGGGGACCCCAAGAGACCCAGTACTTC	CASSYSRGPQETQYF
-	-	TRBV5-1	TRBJ1-3	TGCGCCAGCAGCTTGGAGGGAAACACCATATATTTT	CASSLEGNTIYF
TRBD2	-	TRBV7-6	TRBJ2-3	TGTGCCAGCAACTTAGTTAGCGGGAAGGGCTCAGATACGCAGTATTTT	CASNLVSGKGSDTQYF
TRBD1	few	TRBV4-2	TRBJ2-1	TGTGCCAGCAGCCAAGGGGCCGGACAGGCCTACAATGAGCAGTTCTTC	CASSQGAGQAYNEQFF
-	-	TRBV7-3	TRBJ2-7	TGTGCCAGCAGCTCTCAGTCGGGGGAGCAGTACTTC	CASSSQSGEQYF
-	-	TRBV12-3/TRBV12-4	TRBJ1-1	TGTGCCAGCAGCTCTCTCGGCACTGAAGCTTTCTTT	CASSSLGTEAFF
TRBD1	once	TRBV18	TRBJ2-2	TGTGCCAGCTCACCGGCGACAGGGGCACCCACCGGGGAGCTGTTTTTT	CASSPATGAPTGELFF
TRBD2	-	TRBV11-2	TRBJ2-7	TGTGCCAGCAGCCCTGGCGGGGGGCGAACCTACGAGCAGTACTTC	CASSPGGGRTYEQYF
TRBD2	few	TRBV12-3/TRBV12-4	TRBJ2-1	TGTGCCAGCATTCCCTCGATGGCGGGAGGCAATGAGCAGTTCTTC	CASIPSMAGGNEQFF
TRBD2	medium-sized	TRBV20-1	TRBJ2-7	TGCAGTGCCAGCGGGAACAATGGGGTTACCTACGAGCAGTACTTC	CSASGNNGVTYEQYF
-	medium-sized	TRBV28	TRBJ1-5	TGTGCCAGCACGCTGGGGGTTGCAAGCAATCAGCCCCAGCATTTT	CASTLGVASNQPQHF
TRBD2	-	TRBV24-1	TRBJ2-1	TGTGCCACCAGACTAGCGGGAGACAGTGATGAGCAGTTCTTC	CATRLAGDSDEQFF
TRBD1	-	TRBV5-6	TRBJ1-6	TGTGCCAGCATCGCCATTACTGTTCAGGGGGTTAATTCACCCCTCCACTTT	CASIAITVQGVNSPLHF
-	many	TRBV7-6	TRBJ1-2	TGTGCCAGCAGCTTAGATCAGAACTATGGCTACACCTTC	CASSLDQNYGYTF
-	many	TRBV6-4	TRBJ1-1	TGTGCCAGCAGGGTCGGGGGGTCCTCGTATGAAGCTTTCTTT	CASRVGGSSYEAFF
TRBD1	many	TRBV29-1	TRBJ2-7	TGCAGCGTTGCCGGACAGGGGGGGGGCGAGCAGTACTTC	CSVAGQGGGEQYF
TRBD2	once	TRBV5-1	TRBJ2-7	TGCGCCAGCAGCCTCCTCGGGACTAGTGGCTACGAGCAGTACTTC	CASSLLGTSGYEQYF
-	few	TRBV28	TRBJ2-3	TGTGCCAGCAGTTTATTGGGGGACACAGATACGCAGTATTTT	CASSLLGDTDTQYF
-	-	TRBV5-1	TRBJ2-2	TGCGCCAGCACCCTAGCAGGGGACGGCACCGGGGAGCTGTTTTTT	CASTLAGDGTGELFF
-	-	TRBV20-1	TRBJ2-1	TGCAGTGCTAGTCCCCTGGGGCCCCAAAGGAATGAGCAGTTCTTC	CSASPLGPQRNEQFF
TRBD2	-	TRBV10-3	TRBJ2-7	TGTGCCACCGGGACTAGCGGGGGTGAGGAGCAGTACTTC	CATGTSGGEEQYF
-	-	TRBV6-1	TRBJ1-4	TGTGCCAGCAGGGATGGGGCTGGACCGGCTCAAAAACTGTTTTTT	CASRDGAGPAQKLFF
-	-	TRBV20-1	TRBJ1-2	TGCAGTGCTTTCGGCAGGTGGATCGATGGCTACACCTTC	CSAFGRWIDGYTF
-	medium-sized	TRBV19	TRBJ2-1	TGTGCCAGTGGGGATTACGGGACTTCCTACAATGAGCAGTTCTTC	CASGDYGTSYNEQFF
-	-	TRBV7-8	TRBJ2-5	TGTGCCAGCAGCTTATCCGGGAACGGAGAGACCCAGTACTTC	CASSLSGNGETQYF
-	once	TRBV20-1	TRBJ2-1	TGCAGTGCTAGGGGCCTAAACAATGAGCAGTTCTTC	CSARGLNNEQFF
-	few	TRBV12-3/TRBV12-4	TRBJ1-2	TGTGCCAGCAGCTTAGGGGCTGAAACCTATGGCTACACCTTC	CASSLGAETYGYTF
-	-	TRBV7-6	TRBJ1-1	TGTGCCAGCAGCTTAGAGGCGGTGAACACTGAAGCTTTCTTT	CASSLEAVNTEAFF
-	medium-sized	TRBV20-1	TRBJ2-6	TGCAGTGCTAGAGATGGAGCTGGGGCCAACGTCCTGACTTTC	CSARDGAGANVLTF
-	few	TRBV19	TRBJ2-1	TGTGCCAGTACCCGGGACCAGAACAATGAGCAGTTCTTC	CASTRDQNNEQFF
-	-	TRBV28	TRBJ2-2	TGTGCCAGCAGTCCCCTGACTGACACCGGGGAGCTGTTTTTT	CASSPLTDTGELFF
TRBD1	-	TRBV7-8	TRBJ1-6	TGTGCCAGCAGCTTAGTTGACAGGGCCAATTCACCCCTCCACTTT	CASSLVDRANSPLHF
-	few	TRBV7-9	TRBJ2-7	TGTGCCAGCAGCTTAGGGATGGAGGGCGAGCAGTACTTC	CASSLGMEGEQYF
-	many	TRBV6-1	TRBJ2-2	TGTGCCAGCAGTGAATCGGGGGAAACCGGGGAGCTGTTTTTT	CASSESGETGELFF
-	many	TRBV6-1	TRBJ2-5	TGTGCCAGCTCAACGCCGGCAATTCAAGAGACCCAGTACTTC	CASSTPAIQETQYF
-	once	TRBV7-3	TRBJ2-1	TGTGCCAGCAGCTCCCTAGCTGGATTACCGAATGAGCATTTCTTC	CASSSLAGLPNEHFF
TRBD1	many	TRBV4-1	TRBJ2-5	TGCGCCAGCAGCCTGAGGGGGCCGGGACAGGGTAAGGAGACCCAGTACTTC	CASSLRGPGQGKETQYF
-	many	TRBV6-4	TRBJ2-3	TGTGCCAGCAGTGAGAGACAGGGCACAGATACGCAGTATTTT	CASSERQGTDTQYF